These 21 T cell receptor beta chains share one sample of origin, sequenced in a study of long-term antiretroviral therapy in people with HIV. Survey level was the resolution at which the v3.0 immunoSEQ assay ran. The method was immunoSEQ multiplex PCR; TCRdb's version includes in-frame clones alone and lacks a portion of them. The sample holds tens of thousands of clones, around 87% seen once. Material: unsorted PBMCs, obtained 0.5 years after starting antiretroviral therapy. The receptor source for this set is a woman between 18 and 30 years old with HIV.

The chain uses TRBV6-6 and TRBJ2-7; 8 bases are a match to TRBD1. The CDR3 is 16 amino acids. Trimming took 2 bases from V and 2 from J; bases not matched to a gene: 8. CDR1 and CDR2 (germline): MNHNY, SVGAGI (reference sequence). DNA for the CDR3: TGTGCCAGCAGTTACCCCCGGGACAGGCTCACCTACGAGCAGTACTTC. It is translated as CASSYPRDRLTYEQYF.

This clone appeared a single time. The gene calls are TRBV2 and TRBJ1-2, with 10 positions matching TRBD1. J lost 7 bases, V lost 7 bases, and 12 bases had no gene match. This CDR3 spans 15 amino acids. Germline CDR1 SNHLY, CDR2 FYNNEI. CDR3 nucleotide sequence: TGTGCCAGCATAGAGGGACAGGGGCTTCTGGGTGGCTACACCTTC. It codes for CASIEGQGLLGGYTF.

The genes are TRBV19 and TRBJ2-5, with D perhaps matching TRBD1 or TRBD2 (6 bases each). This CDR3 spans 13 amino acids. Trimming left V 5 bases short and J 5 bases short, with 12 bases between. From germline, CDR1 is LNHDA and CDR2 SQIVND (reference sequence). The CDR3 DNA reads TGTGCCAGTAGTGGGGGGCGCCGGGAGACCCAGTACTTC. Translated: CASSGGRRETQYF. Drawing the rest from reference TRBV19 and TRBJ2-5, the complete variable domain is DGGITQSPKYLFRKEGQNVTLSCEQNLNHDAMYWYRQDPGQGLRLIYYSQIVNDFQKGDIAEGYSVSREKKESFPLTVTSAQKNPTAFYLCASSGGRRETQYFGPGTRLLVL.

The CDR3 spells CASSEAPSREQYF. The CDR3 nucleotides are TGTGCCAGCAGTGAAGCGCCGTCTAGGGAGCAGTACTTC. The rearrangement links TRBV6-1 to TRBJ2-7; D remains unclear. The V end lost 0 bases, the J end lost 7 bases, and 10 bases lay between the germline ends. The CDR3 consists of 13 residues. Germline-derived CDR1 and CDR2 are MNHNS and SASEGT.

This clone was detected once. The rearrangement uses TRBV6-6 and TRBJ2-2, with D uncertain. The CDR3 is 14 amino acids. Germline lookup yields CDR1 MNHNY and CDR2 SVGAGI (reference sequence). The germline V and J ends were trimmed by 3 bases and 3 bases, with 8 bases remaining between them. The CDR3 sequence: CASSYWVDTGELFF. CDR3 sequence (DNA): TGTGCCAGCAGTTATTGGGTGGACACCGGGGAGCTGTTTTTT.

This clone showed up just once. V gene TRBV9 combines with J gene TRBJ2-7, with D perhaps being TRBD1 or TRBD2 (5 bases each). Germline-derived CDR1 and CDR2 are SGDLS and YYNGEE. The CDR3 runs 15 residues. Between the trimmed V and J ends, which lost 4 bases and 0 bases, there was a span of 14 bases. The CDR3 nucleotides are TGTGCCAGCAGCCCCGGGACGGCCAGCTCCTACGAGCAGTACTTC. Amino acid sequence: CASSPGTASSYEQYF.

The rearrangement uses TRBV5-1 and TRBJ2-4; D could derive from TRBD1 or TRBD2 (5 bases each). CDR3 length: 15 amino acids. Deletions cut 0 bases from V and 3 bases from J, with 10 bases between. Germline V gives CDR1 SGHRS, CDR2 YFSETQ. This chain's CDR3 is CASSLVRDDKNIQYF. The DNA for the CDR3 is TGCGCCAGCAGCTTGGTTCGGGACGACAAAAACATTCAGTACTTC.

This chain connects TRBV23-1 to TRBJ2-1, with 8 bases that match TRBD1. TRBV23-1 is classed as an ORF, of uncertain function. The CDR3 runs to 11 residues. V was pared by 6 bases and J by 8 bases, with 0 bases of the junction left unmatched. In nucleotides, the CDR3 is TGCGCCAGCAGGGGACAGGATGAGCAGTTCTTC. This encodes CASRGQDEQFF.

The chain links TRBV4-3 to TRBJ1-4; TRBD1 matches at 9 bases. Germline CDR1 is LGHNA and CDR2 is YSLEER. The CDR3 sequence is 18 residues long. Trimming at V came to 5 bases and at J to 10 bases, leaving 20 bases not matched to a gene. CDR3 coding DNA: TGCGCCAGCAGCGAAGGAGTAAACAGGGGGCAACCCATGGGAAAACTGTTTTTT. Translated, it gives CASSEGVNRGQPMGKLFF.

This chain joins TRBV5-4 and TRBJ2-1, with D tentatively TRBD2 (5 bases). The V gene's germline CDR1 is SGHNT and CDR2 YYREEE (reference sequence). The CDR3 spans 12 residues. V was clipped by 0 bases and J by 10 bases, with 8 bases between them. CDR3 protein: CASSLVGGEQFF. The CDR3, as DNA: TGTGCCAGCAGCTTGGTCGGAGGAGAGCAGTTCTTC.

This chain connects TRBV4-2 to TRBJ2-3; D gene ambiguous. V was shortened by 4 bases and J by 0 bases, with 23 bases between the two germline ends. CDR3 length: 19 amino acids. Germline lookup yields CDR1 LGHNA and CDR2 YNFKEQ. The CDR3 DNA sequence: TGTGCCAGCAGCCCCTACTACGCGTCGCTAGGCCATAGCACAGATACGCAGTATTTT. Translating gives CASSPYYASLGHSTDTQYF.

The CDR3 here is CASSLAGSIYNEQFF. In nucleotides, the CDR3 is TGTGCCAGCAGTTTAGCCGGGAGCATTTACAATGAGCAGTTCTTC. The chain carries TRBV27 and TRBJ2-1; D is possibly TRBD2 (6 bases). This CDR3 contains 15 residues. Per germline, CDR1 MNHEY and CDR2 SMNVEV (reference sequence). Trimming removed 2 bases at V and 4 bases at J, with 12 bases between.

V and J are TRBV7-3 and TRBJ2-7; 9 bases line up with TRBD1. This CDR3 is built from 15 residues. The germline V gene encodes CDR1 SGHTA and CDR2 FQGTGA. V lost 0 bases and J lost 1; bases outside the gene matches: 1. The DNA of the CDR3 is TGTGCCAGCAGCTTAACGGGGACAGGGTCCTACGAGCAGTACTTC. Protein product: CASSLTGTGSYEQYF.

This chain links TRBV4-3 with TRBJ2-7; D tentatively fits TRBD1 or TRBD2 (5 bases each). V dropped 4 bases and J dropped 4 bases, with 14 bases sitting between them. Germline CDR1 is LGHNA and CDR2 is YSLEER. The CDR3 extends over 14 amino acids. The CDR3, as DNA: TGCGCCAGCAGCCCGCGTGGGGGATGGTACGAGCAGTACTTC. It codes for CASSPRGGWYEQYF.

This clone came up once. V and J are TRBV19 and TRBJ2-1, with D possibly being TRBD1 (6 bases). Looked up from germline, CDR1 is LNHDA and CDR2 is SQIVND (reference sequence). V was trimmed by 5 bases and J by 2 bases, leaving 25 bases between them. The CDR3 is 19 residues long. CDR3 loop: CASSARPPSIGGTYNEQFF. As DNA, the CDR3 is TGTGCCAGTAGTGCAAGACCGCCTTCGATAGGGGGTACCTACAATGAGCAGTTCTTC.

As to this clone: This sample includes further DNA sequences coding for the same CDR3. V gene TRBV19 combines with J gene TRBJ2-7, with D unresolved. Germline CDR1 is LNHDA and CDR2 is SQIVND (reference sequence). The CDR3 runs to 11 residues. Trimming removed 5 bases from V and 0 bases from J, with 2 bases in between. The CDR3 nucleotides are TGTGCCAGTAGTGACTCCTACGAGCAGTACTTC. It is translated as CASSDSYEQYF.

This chain joins TRBV7-9 and TRBJ1-5, with D perhaps matching TRBD1 (5 bases). Trimming stripped 2 bases from V and 5 bases from J, with 10 bases between. Germline loops: CDR1 SEHNR, CDR2 FQNEAQ (reference sequence). The CDR3 consists of 14 residues. CDR3 in DNA: TGTGCCAGCAGCTTACAGGGTCCGGATCAGCCCCAGCATTTT. This translates into CASSLQGPDQPQHF.

The genes are TRBV6-5 and TRBJ1-5; tentatively, D is TRBD1 (5 bases). The CDR3 runs 15 residues. CDR1 is MNHEY and CDR2 is SVGAGI in the germline V gene. V lost 0 bases to trimming and J lost 2 bases, with 8 bases between them. In nucleotides, the CDR3 is TGTGCCAGCAGTTACTCGGGGGGGGGCAATCAGCCCCAGCATTTT. Its protein product is CASSYSGGGNQPQHF.

The chain has TRBV7-2 and TRBJ1-5; a possible D gene is TRBD1 (5 bases). This CDR3 region has 17 residues. The V gene's germline CDR1 is SGHTA and CDR2 FQGNSA. The V end was cut by 5 bases, the J end by 0 bases, with 17 bases between. CDR3 bases: TGTGCCAGCAGCCGAGGCGGGACGGGTTATAGCAATCAGCCCCAGCATTTT. Protein product: CASSRGGTGYSNQPQHF. Full variable domain (outside the CDR3, taken from reference TRBV7-2 and TRBJ1-5): GAGVSQSPSNKVTEKGKDVELRCDPISGHTALYWYRQSLGQGLEFLIYFQGNSAPDKSGLPSDRFSAERTGGSVSTLTIQRTQQEDSAVYLCASSRGGTGYSNQPQHFGDGTRLSIL.

This sequence joins TRBV7-3 and TRBJ2-5; 7 bases are shared with TRBD1. CDR1 and CDR2 from the germline V gene are SGHTA and FQGTGA. The CDR3 contains 13 residues. Unmatched junction bases numbered 4, after V lost 5 bases and J lost 4 bases. The CDR3 region is CASSRNRGETQYF. In nucleotides, the CDR3 is TGTGCCAGCAGCCGAAACAGGGGAGAGACCCAGTACTTC.

The V and J genes are TRBV5-4 and TRBJ1-2, with TRBD1 matching over 9 bases. CDR3 length: 18 amino acids. The germline V gene has CDR1 SGHNT and CDR2 YYREEE (reference sequence). V gave up 5 bases and J gave up 1 base; unmatched junction bases: 15. CDR3 nucleotides: TGTGCCAGCAGACCCACCGGGACAGGGCGCCTGAGTAACTATGGCTACACCTTC. It translates to CASRPTGTGRLSNYGYTF.